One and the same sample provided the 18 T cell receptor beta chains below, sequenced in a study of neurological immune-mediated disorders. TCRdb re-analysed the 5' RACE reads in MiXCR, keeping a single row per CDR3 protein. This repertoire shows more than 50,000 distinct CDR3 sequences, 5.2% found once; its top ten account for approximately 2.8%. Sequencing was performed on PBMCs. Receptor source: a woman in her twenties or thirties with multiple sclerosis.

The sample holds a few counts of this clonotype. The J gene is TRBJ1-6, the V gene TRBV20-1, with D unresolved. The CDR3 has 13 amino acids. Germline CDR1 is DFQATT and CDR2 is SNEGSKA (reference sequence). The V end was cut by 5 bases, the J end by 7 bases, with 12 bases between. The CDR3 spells CSAGVAVNSPLHF. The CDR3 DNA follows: TGCAGTGCTGGGGTGGCGGTGAATTCACCCCTCCACTTT.

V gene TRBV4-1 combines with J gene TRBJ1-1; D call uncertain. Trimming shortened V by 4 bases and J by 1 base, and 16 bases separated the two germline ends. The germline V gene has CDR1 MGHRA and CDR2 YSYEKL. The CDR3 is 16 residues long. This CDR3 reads CASSRIFAVGNTEAFF. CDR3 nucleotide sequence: TGCGCCAGCAGCCGTATTTTCGCAGTCGGGAACACTGAAGCTTTCTTT.

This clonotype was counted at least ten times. CDR3 DNA sequence: TGTGCCAGCAGCGTATCTCTGGGGAGCTCCTACAATGAGCAGTTCTTC. Protein: CASSVSLGSSYNEQFF. V is TRBV9 and J is TRBJ2-1, with a possible D match to TRBD2 (5 bases). Germline V gene data show CDR1 as SGDLS and CDR2 as YYNGEE. V dropped 1 base and J dropped 0 bases, with 11 bases sitting between them. This CDR3 contains 16 residues.

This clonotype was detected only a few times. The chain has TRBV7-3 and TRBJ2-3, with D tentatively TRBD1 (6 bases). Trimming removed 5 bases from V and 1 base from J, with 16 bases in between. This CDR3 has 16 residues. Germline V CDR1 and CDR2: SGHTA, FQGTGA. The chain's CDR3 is CASSKSPGVGTDTQYF. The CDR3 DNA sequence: TGTGCCAGCAGCAAGAGTCCAGGGGTTGGCACAGATACGCAGTATTTT.

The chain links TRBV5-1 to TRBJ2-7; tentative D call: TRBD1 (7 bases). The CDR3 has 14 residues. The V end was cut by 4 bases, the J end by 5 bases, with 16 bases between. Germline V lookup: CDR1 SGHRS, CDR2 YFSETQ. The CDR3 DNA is TGCGCCAGCAGCGCCACAGGGGAGGAAAACGAGCAGTACTTC. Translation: CASSATGEENEQYF.

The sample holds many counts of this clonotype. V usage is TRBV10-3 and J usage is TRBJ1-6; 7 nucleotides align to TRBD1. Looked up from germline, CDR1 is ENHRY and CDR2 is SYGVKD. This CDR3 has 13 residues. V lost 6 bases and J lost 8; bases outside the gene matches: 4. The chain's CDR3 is CAIRDRDYSPLHF. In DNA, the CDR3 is TGTGCCATCAGAGACAGGGATTATTCACCCCTCCACTTT.

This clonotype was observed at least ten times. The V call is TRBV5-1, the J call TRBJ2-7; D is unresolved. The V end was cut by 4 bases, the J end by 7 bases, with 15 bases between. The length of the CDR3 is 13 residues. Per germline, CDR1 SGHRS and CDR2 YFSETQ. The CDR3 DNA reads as TGCGCCAGCAGCACTGGACCGGAGAGGGAGCAGTACTTC. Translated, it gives CASSTGPEREQYF.

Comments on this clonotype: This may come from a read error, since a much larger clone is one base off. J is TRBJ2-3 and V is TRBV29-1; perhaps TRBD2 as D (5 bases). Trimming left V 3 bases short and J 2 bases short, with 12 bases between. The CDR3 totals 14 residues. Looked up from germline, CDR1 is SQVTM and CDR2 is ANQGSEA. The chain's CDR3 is CSVEEALTTDTQYF. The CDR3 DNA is TGCAGCGTTGAGGAGGCTCTTACCACAGATACGCAGTATTTT.

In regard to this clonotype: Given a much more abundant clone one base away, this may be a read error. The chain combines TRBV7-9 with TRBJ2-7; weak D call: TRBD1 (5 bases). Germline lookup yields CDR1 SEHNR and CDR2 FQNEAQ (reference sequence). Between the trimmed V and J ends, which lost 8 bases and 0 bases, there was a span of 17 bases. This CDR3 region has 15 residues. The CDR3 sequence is CASGRQTASSYEQYF. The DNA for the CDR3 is TGTGCCAGCGGCCGACAGACCGCGAGCTCCTACGAGCAGTACTTC.

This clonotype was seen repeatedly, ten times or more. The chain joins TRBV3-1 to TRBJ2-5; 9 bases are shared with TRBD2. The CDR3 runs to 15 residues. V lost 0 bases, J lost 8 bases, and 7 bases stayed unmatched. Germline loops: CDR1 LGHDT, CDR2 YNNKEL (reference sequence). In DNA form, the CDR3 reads TGTGCCAGCAGCCAAGACGCGGGGGGGCCAAGAACCCAGTACTTC. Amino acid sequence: CASSQDAGGPRTQYF.

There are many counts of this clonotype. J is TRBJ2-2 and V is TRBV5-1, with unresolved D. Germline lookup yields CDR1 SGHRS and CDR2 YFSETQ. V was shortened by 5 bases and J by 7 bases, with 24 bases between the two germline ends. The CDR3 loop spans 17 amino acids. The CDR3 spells CASSLTRSPTVNGELFF. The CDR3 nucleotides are TGCGCCAGCAGTCTGACCAGGTCTCCGACGGTAAACGGGGAGCTGTTTTTT. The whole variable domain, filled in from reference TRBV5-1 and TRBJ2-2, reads KAGVTQTPRYLIKTRGQQVTLSCSPISGHRSVSWYQQTPGQGLQFLFEYFSETQRNKGNFPGRFSGRQFSNSRSEMNVSTLELGDSALYLCASSLTRSPTVNGELFFGEGSRLTVL.

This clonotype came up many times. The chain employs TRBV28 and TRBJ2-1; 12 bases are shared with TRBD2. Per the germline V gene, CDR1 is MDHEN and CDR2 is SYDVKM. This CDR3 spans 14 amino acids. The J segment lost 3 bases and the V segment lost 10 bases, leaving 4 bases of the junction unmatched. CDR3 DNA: TGTGCCACTAGCGGGGGGGCCCGCTACAATGAGCAGTTCTTC. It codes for CATSGGARYNEQFF.

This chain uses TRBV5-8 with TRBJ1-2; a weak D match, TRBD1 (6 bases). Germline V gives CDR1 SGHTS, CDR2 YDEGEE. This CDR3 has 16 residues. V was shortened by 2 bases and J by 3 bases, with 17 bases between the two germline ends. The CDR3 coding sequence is TGTGCCAGCAGCTTAGGCTTTTCGGGGGGCCACTATGGCTACACCTTC. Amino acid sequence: CASSLGFSGGHYGYTF. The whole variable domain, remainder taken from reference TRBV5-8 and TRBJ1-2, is EAGVTQSPTHLIKTRGQQATLRCSPISGHTSVYWYQQALGLGLQFLLWYDEGEERNRGNFPPRFSGRQFPNYSSELNVNALELEDSALYLCASSLGFSGGHYGYTFGSGTRLTVV.

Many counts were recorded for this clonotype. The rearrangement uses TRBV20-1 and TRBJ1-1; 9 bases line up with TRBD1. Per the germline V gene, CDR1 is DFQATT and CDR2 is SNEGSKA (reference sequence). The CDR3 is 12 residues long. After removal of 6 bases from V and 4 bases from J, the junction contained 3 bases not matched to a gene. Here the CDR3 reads CSAETGGTEAFF. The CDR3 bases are TGCAGTGCAGAGACAGGGGGCACTGAAGCTTTCTTT.

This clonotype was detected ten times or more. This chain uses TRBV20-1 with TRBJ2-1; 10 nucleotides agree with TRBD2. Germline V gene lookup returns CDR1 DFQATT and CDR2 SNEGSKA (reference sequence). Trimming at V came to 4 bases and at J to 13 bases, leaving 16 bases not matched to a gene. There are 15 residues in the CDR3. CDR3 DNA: TGCAGTGCTACCCCGGGTAGCGGGGGGCGGTTGCCTCAGTTCTTC. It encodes CSATPGSGGRLPQFF.

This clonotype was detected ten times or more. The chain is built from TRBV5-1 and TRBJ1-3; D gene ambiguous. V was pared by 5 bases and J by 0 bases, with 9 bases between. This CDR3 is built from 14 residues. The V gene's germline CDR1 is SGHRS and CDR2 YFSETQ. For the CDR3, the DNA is TGCGCCAGCAGACGGGAGATCTCTGGAAACACCATATATTTT. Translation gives CASRREISGNTIYF.

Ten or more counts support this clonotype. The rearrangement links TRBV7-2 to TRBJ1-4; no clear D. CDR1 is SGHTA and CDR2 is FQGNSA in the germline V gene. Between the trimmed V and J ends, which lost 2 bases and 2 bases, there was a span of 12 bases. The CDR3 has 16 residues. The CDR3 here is CASSLSLERTNEKLFF. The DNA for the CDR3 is TGTGCCAGCAGCTTAAGTCTCGAAAGGACTAATGAAAAACTGTTTTTT.

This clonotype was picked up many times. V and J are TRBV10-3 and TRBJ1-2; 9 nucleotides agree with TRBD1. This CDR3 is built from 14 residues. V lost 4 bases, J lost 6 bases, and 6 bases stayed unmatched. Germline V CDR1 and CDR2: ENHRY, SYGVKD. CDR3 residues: CAISVPGTGNGYTF. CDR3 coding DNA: TGTGCCATCAGTGTTCCCGGGACAGGGAATGGCTACACCTTC.